These 6 T cell receptor beta chains were sequenced from one sample in a study of somatic mutations in cytotoxic T cells in rheumatoid arthritis. Sequencing was performed with immunoSEQ multiplex PCR; in TCRdb, only in-frame clones are kept and a portion is missing. Seen here are 9,500 to 15,000 clones, roughly four fifths observed once, and the top ten hold 11% to 15%. Sequencing input: CD8+ T cells sorted from blood. These receptors all come from a woman aged 55-69 years in good health.

The rearrangement links TRBV5-4 to TRBJ1-6; 9 nucleotides agree with TRBD1. This CDR3 region has 17 residues. V shed 0 bases and J 5 bases; nucleotides not matched to a gene: 6. Germline values: CDR1 SGHNT, CDR2 YYREEE (reference sequence). The CDR3 nucleotides are TGTGCCAGCAGCTTGGCCCACGGGACAGGGAATAATTCACCCCTCCACTTT. This encodes CASSLAHGTGNNSPLHF.

The table lists this clone with a few counts. The chain links TRBV7-3 to TRBJ1-5; D uncertain. The CDR3 length is 13 residues. Deletions cut 4 bases from V and 7 bases from J, with 11 bases between. CDR1 is SGHTA, CDR2 FQGTGA, per germline. CDR3 nucleotides: TGTGCCAGCAGCTGCCCCGTCGGGCAGCCCCAGCATTTT. Translating gives CASSCPVGQPQHF.

Only one count was recorded for this clone. The V gene is TRBV6-6, the J gene TRBJ2-5; TRBD2 agrees at 7 bases. The trim removed 6 bases at V and 5 bases at J, leaving 6 bases unmatched. Germline V gene data show CDR1 as MNHNY and CDR2 as SVGAGI (reference sequence). This CDR3 contains 13 residues. For the CDR3, the DNA is TGTGCCAGCAGGCGGGGGATAGGGGAGACCCAGTACTTC. This codes for CASRRGIGETQYF.

The rearrangement uses TRBV11-2 and TRBJ2-7; 7 positions match TRBD1. The CDR3 runs 16 residues. Trimming removed 2 bases from V and 0 bases from J; junction bases left unmatched: 7. CDR1 and CDR2 (germline): SGHAT, FQNNGV. CDR3 DNA sequence: TGTGCCAGCAGCTTATATGGGACAGCGATCTCCTACGAGCAGTACTTC. This sequence encodes CASSLYGTAISYEQYF.

The V gene is TRBV11-2, the J gene TRBJ2-2; 11 nucleotides agree with TRBD2. The germline gives CDR1 SGHAT, CDR2 FQNNGV. J lost 2 bases, V lost 5 bases, and 7 bases had no gene match. This CDR3 region has 17 residues. The CDR3 DNA sequence: TGTGCCAGCAGCCGAACTGGGACTAGCGGAAACACCGGGGAGCTGTTTTTT. Translating gives CASSRTGTSGNTGELFF.

This chain connects TRBV2 to TRBJ1-4; D might be TRBD1 (6 bases). Germline CDR1 SNHLY, CDR2 FYNNEI. The CDR3 length is 13 residues. V was shortened by 3 bases and J by 14 bases, with 16 bases between the two germline ends. The CDR3 region is CASSDTGRVGLFF. The CDR3, as DNA: TGTGCCAGCAGTGATACAGGGCGGGTAGGGCTGTTTTTT.